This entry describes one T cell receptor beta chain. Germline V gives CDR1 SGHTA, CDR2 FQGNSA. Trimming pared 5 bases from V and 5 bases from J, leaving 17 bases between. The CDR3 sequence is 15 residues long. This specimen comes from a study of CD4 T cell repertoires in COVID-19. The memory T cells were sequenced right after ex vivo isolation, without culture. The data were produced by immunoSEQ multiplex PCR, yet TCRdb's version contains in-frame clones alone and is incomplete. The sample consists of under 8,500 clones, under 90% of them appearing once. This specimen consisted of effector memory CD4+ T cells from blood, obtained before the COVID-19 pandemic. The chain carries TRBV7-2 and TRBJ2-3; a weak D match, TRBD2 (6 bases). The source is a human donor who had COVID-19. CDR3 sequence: CASSPSTGARDTQYF. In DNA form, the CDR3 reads TGTGCCAGCAGCCCATCGACGGGAGCTAGAGATACGCAGTATTTT.